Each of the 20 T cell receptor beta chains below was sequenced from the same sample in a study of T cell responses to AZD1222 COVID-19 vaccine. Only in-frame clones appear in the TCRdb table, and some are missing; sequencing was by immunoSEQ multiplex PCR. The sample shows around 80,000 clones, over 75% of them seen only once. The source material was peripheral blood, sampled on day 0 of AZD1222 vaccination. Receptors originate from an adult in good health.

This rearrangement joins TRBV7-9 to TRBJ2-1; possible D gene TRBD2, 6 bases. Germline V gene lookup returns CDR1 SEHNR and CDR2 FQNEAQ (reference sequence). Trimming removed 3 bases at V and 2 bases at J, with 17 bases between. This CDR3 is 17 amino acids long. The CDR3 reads CASSFQGGASPYNEQFF. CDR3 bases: TGTGCCAGCAGCTTTCAAGGAGGGGCTAGTCCCTACAATGAGCAGTTCTTC.

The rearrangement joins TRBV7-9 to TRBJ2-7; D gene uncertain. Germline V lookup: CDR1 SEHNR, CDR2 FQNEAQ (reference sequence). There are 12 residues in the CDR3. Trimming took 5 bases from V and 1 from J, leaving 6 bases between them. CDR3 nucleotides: TGTGCCAGCAGCCCCGGGTCCTACGAGCAGTACTTC. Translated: CASSPGSYEQYF.

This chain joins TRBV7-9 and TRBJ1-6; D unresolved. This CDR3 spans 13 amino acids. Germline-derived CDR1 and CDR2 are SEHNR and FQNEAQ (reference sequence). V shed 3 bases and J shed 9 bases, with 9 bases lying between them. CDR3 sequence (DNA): TGTGCCAGCAGCTTGCCCTCCAGTTCACCCCTCCACTTT. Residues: CASSLPSSSPLHF.

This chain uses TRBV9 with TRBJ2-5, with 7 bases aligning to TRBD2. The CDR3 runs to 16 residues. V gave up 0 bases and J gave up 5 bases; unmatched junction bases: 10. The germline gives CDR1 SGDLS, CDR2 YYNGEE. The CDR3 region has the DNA TGTGCCAGCAGCGTAGACCCCAGCGGGATCCCCGAGACCCAGTACTTC. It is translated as CASSVDPSGIPETQYF.

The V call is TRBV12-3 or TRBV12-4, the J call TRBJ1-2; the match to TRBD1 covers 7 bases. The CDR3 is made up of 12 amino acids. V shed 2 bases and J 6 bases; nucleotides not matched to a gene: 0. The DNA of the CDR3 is TGTGCCAGCAGTTTACAGGGGGATGGCTACACCTTC. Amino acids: CASSLQGDGYTF.

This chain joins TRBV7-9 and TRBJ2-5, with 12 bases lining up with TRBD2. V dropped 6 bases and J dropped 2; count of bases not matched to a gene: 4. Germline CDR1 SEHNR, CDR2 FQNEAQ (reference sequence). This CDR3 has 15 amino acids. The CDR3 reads CASRPGTSGQETQYF. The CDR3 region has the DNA TGTGCCAGCAGGCCAGGGACTAGCGGGCAAGAGACCCAGTACTTC.

Here the CDR3 DNA reads TGTGCCAGCTCACAGGGACAGCCAGATACGCAGTATTTT. This translates into CASSQGQPDTQYF. J is TRBJ2-3 and V is TRBV18, with 7 bases fitting TRBD1. This CDR3 is 13 amino acids long. V gave up 4 bases and J gave up 4 bases; unmatched junction bases: 2. Germline CDR1 reads KGHSH; CDR2 reads LQKENI.

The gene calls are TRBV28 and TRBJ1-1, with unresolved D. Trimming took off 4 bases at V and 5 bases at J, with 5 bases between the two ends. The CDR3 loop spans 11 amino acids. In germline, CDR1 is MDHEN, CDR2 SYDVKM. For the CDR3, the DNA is TGTGCCAGCAGTTATGGGACTGAAGCTTTCTTT. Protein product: CASSYGTEAFF.

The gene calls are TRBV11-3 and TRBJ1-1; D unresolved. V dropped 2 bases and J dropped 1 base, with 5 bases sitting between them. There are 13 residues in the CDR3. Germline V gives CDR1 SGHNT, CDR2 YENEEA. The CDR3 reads CASSLYRNTEAFF. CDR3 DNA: TGTGCCAGCAGCTTATACAGGAACACTGAAGCTTTCTTT.

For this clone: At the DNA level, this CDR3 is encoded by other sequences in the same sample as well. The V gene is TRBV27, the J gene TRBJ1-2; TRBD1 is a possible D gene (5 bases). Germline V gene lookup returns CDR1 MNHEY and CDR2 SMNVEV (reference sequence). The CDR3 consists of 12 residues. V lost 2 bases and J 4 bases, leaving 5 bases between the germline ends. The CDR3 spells CASSLQGYGYTF. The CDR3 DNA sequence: TGTGCCAGCAGTTTACAGGGCTATGGCTACACCTTC.

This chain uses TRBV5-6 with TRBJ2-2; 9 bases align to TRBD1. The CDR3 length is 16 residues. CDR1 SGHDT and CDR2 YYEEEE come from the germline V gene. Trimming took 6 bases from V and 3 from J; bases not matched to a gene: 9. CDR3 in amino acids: CASTPDRGGYTGELFF. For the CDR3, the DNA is TGTGCCAGCACCCCGGACAGGGGAGGGTACACCGGGGAGCTGTTTTTT. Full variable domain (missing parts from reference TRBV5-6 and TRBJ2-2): DAGVTQSPTHLIKTRGQQVTLRCSPKSGHDTVSWYQQALGQGPQFIFQYYEEEERQRGNFPDRFSGHQFPNYSSELNVNALLLGDSALYLCASTPDRGGYTGELFFGEGSRLTVL.

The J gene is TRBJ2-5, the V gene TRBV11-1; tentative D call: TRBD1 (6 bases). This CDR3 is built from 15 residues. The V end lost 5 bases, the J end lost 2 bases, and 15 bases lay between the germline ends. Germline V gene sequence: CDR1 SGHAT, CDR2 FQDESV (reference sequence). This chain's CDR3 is CASSLEGTRQETQYF. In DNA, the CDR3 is TGTGCCAGCAGCCTAGAGGGGACAAGGCAAGAGACCCAGTACTTC.

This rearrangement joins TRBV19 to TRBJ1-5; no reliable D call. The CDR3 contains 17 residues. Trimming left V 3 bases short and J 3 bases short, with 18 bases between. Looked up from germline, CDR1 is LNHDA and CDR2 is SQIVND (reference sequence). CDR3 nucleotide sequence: TGTGCCAGTAGTATGTTTAATCGGGGTTCAGACAATCAGCCCCAGCATTTT. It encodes CASSMFNRGSDNQPQHF.

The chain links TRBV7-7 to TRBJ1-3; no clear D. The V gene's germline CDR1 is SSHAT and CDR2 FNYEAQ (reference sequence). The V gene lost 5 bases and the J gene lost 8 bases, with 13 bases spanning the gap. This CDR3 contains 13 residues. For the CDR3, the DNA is TGTGCCAGCAGCCCTCAATTAGGTGACACCATATATTTT. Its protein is CASSPQLGDTIYF. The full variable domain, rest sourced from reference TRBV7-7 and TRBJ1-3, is GAGVSQSPRYKVTKRGQDVTLRCDPISSHATLYWYQQALGQGPEFLTYFNYEAQPDKSGLPSDRFSAERPEGSISTLTIQRTEQRDSAMYRCASSPQLGDTIYFGEGSWLTVV.

The CDR3 loop is CASSYSMVGLNTEAFF. In DNA form, the CDR3 reads TGTGCCAGCAGTTACTCGATGGTAGGATTAAACACTGAAGCTTTCTTT. The chain joins TRBV6-5 to TRBJ1-1; D ambiguous. Per the germline V gene, CDR1 is MNHEY and CDR2 is SVGAGI. V was clipped by 0 bases and J by 2 bases, with 13 bases between them. CDR3 length equals 16 residues.

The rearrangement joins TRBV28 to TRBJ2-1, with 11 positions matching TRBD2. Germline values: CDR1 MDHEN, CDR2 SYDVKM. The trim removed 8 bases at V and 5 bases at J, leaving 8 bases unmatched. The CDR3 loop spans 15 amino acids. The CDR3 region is CASQPGTSGDNEQFF. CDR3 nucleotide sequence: TGTGCCAGCCAACCCGGGACTAGCGGCGACAATGAGCAGTTCTTC.

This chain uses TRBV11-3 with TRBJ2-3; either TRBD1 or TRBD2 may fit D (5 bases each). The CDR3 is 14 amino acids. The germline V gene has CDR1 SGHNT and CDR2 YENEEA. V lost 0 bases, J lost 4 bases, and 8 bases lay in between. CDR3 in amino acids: CASSLERGADTQYF. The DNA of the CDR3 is TGTGCCAGCAGCTTAGAGAGAGGGGCAGATACGCAGTATTTT. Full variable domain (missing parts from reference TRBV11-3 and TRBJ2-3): EAGVVQSPRYKIIEKKQPVAFWCNPISGHNTLYWYLQNLGQGPELLIRYENEEAVDDSQLPKDRFSAERLKGVDSTLKIQPAELGDSAVYLCASSLERGADTQYFGPGTRLTVL.

The chain's CDR3 is CASSDPGTEETQYF. DNA of the CDR3: TGTGCCAGCAGTGACCCCGGGACAGAAGAGACCCAGTACTTC. The chain carries TRBV28 and TRBJ2-5; 7 bases align to TRBD1. Germline V gene data show CDR1 as MDHEN and CDR2 as SYDVKM. V shed 5 bases and J 3 bases; nucleotides not matched to a gene: 6. The CDR3 runs 14 residues.

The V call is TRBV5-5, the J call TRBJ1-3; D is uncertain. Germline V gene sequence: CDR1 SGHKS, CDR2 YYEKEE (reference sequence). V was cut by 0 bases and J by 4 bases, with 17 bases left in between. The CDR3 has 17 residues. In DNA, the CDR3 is TGTGCCAGCAGCTTGGCGGGAAATAATCCAATCGGAAACACCATATATTTT. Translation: CASSLAGNNPIGNTIYF. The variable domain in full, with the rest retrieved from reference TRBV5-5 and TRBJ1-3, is DAGVTQSPTHLIKTRGQQVTLRCSPISGHKSVSWYQQVLGQGPQFIFQYYEKEERGRGNFPDRFSARQFPNYSSELNVNALLLGDSALYLCASSLAGNNPIGNTIYFGEGSWLTVV.

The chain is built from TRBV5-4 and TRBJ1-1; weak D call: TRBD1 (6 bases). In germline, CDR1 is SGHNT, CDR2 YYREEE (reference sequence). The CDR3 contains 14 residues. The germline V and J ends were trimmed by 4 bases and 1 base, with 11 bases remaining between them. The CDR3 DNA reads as TGTGCCAGCAGCGTAACGGGGGCGAACACTGAAGCTTTCTTT. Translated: CASSVTGANTEAFF.